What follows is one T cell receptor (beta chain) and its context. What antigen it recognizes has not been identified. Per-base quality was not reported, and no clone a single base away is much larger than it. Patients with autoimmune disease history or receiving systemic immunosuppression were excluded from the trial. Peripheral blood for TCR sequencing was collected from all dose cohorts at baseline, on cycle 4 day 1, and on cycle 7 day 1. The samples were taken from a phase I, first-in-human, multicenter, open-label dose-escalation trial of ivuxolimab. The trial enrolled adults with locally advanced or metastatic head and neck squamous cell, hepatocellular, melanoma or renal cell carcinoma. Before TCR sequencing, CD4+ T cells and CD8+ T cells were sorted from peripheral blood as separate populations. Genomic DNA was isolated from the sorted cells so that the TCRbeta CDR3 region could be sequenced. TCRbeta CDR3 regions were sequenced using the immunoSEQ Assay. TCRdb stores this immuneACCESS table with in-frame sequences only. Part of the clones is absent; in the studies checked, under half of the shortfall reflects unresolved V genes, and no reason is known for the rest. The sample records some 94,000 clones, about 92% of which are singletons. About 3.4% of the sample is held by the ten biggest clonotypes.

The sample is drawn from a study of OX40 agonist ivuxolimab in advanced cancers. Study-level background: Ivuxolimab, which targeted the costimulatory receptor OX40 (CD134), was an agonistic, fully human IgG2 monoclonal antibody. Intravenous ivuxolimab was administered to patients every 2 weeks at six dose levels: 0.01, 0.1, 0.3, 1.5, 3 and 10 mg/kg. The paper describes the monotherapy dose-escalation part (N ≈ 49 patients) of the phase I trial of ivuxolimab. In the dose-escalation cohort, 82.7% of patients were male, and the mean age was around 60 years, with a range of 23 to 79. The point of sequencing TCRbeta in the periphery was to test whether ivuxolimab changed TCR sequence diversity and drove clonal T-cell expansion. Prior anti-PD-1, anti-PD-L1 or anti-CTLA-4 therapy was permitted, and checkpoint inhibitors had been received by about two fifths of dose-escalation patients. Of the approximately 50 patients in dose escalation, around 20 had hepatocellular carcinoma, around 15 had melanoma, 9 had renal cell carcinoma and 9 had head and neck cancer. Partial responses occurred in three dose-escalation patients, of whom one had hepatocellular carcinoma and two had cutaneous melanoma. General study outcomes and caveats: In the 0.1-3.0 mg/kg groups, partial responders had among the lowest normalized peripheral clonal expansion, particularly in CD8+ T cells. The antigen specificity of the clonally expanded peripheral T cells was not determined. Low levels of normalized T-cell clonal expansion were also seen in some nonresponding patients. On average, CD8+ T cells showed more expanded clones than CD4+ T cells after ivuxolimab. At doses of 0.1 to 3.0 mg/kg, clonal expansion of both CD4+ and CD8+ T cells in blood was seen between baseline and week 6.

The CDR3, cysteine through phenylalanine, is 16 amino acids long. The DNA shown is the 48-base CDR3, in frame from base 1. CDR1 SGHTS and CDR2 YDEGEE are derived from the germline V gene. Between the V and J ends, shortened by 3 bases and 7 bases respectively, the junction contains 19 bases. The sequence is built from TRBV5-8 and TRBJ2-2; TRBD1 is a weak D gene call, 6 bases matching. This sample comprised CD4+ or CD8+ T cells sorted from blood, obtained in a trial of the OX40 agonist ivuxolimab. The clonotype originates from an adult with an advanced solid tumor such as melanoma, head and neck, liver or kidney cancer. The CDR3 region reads CASSSIGGSIHGELFF. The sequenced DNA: TGTGCCAGCAGCTCTATAGGGGGAAGCATACACGGGGAGCTGTTTTTT.